Included here is one TCR beta chain sequence, with context. Antigen: not known. The CDR3 sequence is 14 residues long. Germline V lookup: CDR1 SGHAT, CDR2 FQNNGV. J lost 2 bases, V lost 7 bases, and 6 bases had no gene match. This sample stems from a study of T cell responses to AZD1222 COVID-19 vaccine. Study results and limitations: Rises in breadth and depth of Spike-specific TCRs came after two AZD1222 doses.

Clones were read by immunoSEQ multiplex PCR, and TCRdb kept only the in-frame ones, dropping some. The sample includes roughly 90,000 clones, 80% to 90% of them seen just once. The sequencing used peripheral blood, collected 28 days after the second AZD1222 dose. The gene calls are TRBV11-2 and TRBJ2-3, with TRBD2 identical over 7 bases. The source of this sequence is an adult who received the AZD1222 COVID-19 vaccine. In DNA, the CDR3 is TGTGCCAGCACCCAGACTAGCTACACAGATACGCAGTATTTT. Translation: CASTQTSYTDTQYF.